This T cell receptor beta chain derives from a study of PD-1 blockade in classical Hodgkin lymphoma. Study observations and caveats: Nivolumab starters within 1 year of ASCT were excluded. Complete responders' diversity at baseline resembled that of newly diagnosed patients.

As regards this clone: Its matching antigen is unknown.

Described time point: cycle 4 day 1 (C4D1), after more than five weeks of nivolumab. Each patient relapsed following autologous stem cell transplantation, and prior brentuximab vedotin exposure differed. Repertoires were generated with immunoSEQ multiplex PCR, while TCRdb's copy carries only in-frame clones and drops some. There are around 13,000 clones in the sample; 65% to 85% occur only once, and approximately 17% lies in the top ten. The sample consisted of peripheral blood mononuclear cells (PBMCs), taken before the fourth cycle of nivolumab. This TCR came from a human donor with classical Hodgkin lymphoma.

The CDR3 sequence: CASSLTTGGRTEAFF. DNA for the CDR3: TGTGCCAGCAGCTTAACCACAGGGGGGAGAACTGAAGCTTTCTTT. This chain joins TRBV5-5 and TRBJ1-1; TRBD1 aligns across 8 bases. V was clipped by 2 bases and J by 5 bases; unmatched bases: 8. Germline CDR1 SGHKS, CDR2 YYEKEE (reference sequence). The CDR3 totals 15 residues. Supplemented by reference TRBV5-5 and TRBJ1-1, the full variable domain reads DAGVTQSPTHLIKTRGQQVTLRCSPISGHKSVSWYQQVLGQGPQFIFQYYEKEERGRGNFPDRFSARQFPNYSSELNVNALLLGDSALYLCASSLTTGGRTEAFFGQGTRLTVV.